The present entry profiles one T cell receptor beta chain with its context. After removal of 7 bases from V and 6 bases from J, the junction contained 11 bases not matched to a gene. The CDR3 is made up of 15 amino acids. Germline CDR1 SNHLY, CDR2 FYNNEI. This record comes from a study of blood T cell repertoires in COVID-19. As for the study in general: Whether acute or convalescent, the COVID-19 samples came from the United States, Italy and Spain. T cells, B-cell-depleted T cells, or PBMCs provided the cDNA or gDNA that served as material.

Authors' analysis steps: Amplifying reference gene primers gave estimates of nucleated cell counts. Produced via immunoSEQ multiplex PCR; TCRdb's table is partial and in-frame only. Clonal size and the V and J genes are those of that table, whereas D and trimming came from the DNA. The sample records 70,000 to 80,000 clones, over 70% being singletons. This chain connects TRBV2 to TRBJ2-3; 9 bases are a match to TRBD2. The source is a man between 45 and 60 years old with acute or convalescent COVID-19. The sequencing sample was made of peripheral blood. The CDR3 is CASTLTSGVQDTQYF. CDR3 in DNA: TGTGCCAGCACCCTGACTAGCGGAGTTCAGGATACGCAGTATTTT.